The rows below give T cell receptor beta chains drawn from one sample of a study of OX40 agonist ivuxolimab in advanced cancers. The method was immunoSEQ multiplex PCR; TCRdb's version includes in-frame clones alone and lacks a portion of them. This repertoire shows about 82,000 clones, just over 85% found once; its top ten account for roughly 0.71%. Material: CD4+ or CD8+ T cells sorted from blood, obtained in a trial of the OX40 agonist ivuxolimab. The receptors shown here come from an adult with an advanced solid tumor such as melanoma, head and neck, liver or kidney cancer. Both conserved end residues are part of each CDR3. A D gene is named only where the DNA matches it firmly. Size values are once, few and many counts, or a class for expanded clones, and some rows have none.

cdr3_nt cdr3_aa j_call v_call d_call clone_size
TGTGCCAGTAGTCCCGGGACAGGGAACTACGTTCGGCAAGAGCAGTACTTC CASSPGTGNYVRQEQYF TRBJ2-7 TRBV19 TRBD1 NA
TGTGCCAGCAGCATAGCTGCAAGCTCCTACGAGCAGTACTTC CASSIAASSYEQYF TRBJ2-7 TRBV7-2 NA NA
TGTGCCAGTAGTGGGACACATAATCAGCCCCAGCATTTT CASSGTHNQPQHF TRBJ1-5 TRBV19 NA NA
TGTGCCAGCAGTGTCATCCTTAGCGGGACTACCTACAATGAGCAGTTCTTC CASSVILSGTTYNEQFF TRBJ2-1 TRBV6-4 TRBD2 NA
TGTGCCAGTAGTACAGGGGGGCGGTTAGCGGGAGTCCATGAGCAGTTCTTC CASSTGGRLAGVHEQFF TRBJ2-1 TRBV19 TRBD2 NA
TGTGCCAGCAGCGAAGCCGGGACAGATTTAATGAAGCAGTACTTC CASSEAGTDLMKQYF TRBJ2-7 TRBV28 TRBD1 NA
TGCGCCAGCAGCCAAGCGGGGGGATACACTGAAGCTTTCTTT CASSQAGGYTEAFF TRBJ1-1 TRBV4-1 NA NA
TGTGCCAGCAGTCACCCAAGCCTCGGGCAGTACTTC CASSHPSLGQYF TRBJ2-7 TRBV28 NA NA
TGTGCCAGCAGCCTAGGAGGGGTGGTGGCAGATACGCAGTATTTT CASSLGGVVADTQYF TRBJ2-3 TRBV7-2 NA NA
TGTGCCAGTAGTGCGTTACAGGGAAACTATGGCTACACCTTC CASSALQGNYGYTF TRBJ1-2 TRBV19 NA NA
TGTGCCATCAGGGAGGACTACCCGTACGAGCAGTACTTC CAIREDYPYEQYF TRBJ2-7 TRBV10-3 NA NA
TGTGCCAGCAGTCCCGGGGTAAGGCAGGGAGCATACGAGCAGTACTTC CASSPGVRQGAYEQYF TRBJ2-7 TRBV6-6 NA NA
TGTGCCAGTAGTCCTCAGACCGGGACAACGTACGAGCAGTACTTC CASSPQTGTTYEQYF TRBJ2-7 TRBV19 NA NA
TGCGCCAGCAGCTACCGGGACAGGGCCTACGAGCAGTACTTC CASSYRDRAYEQYF TRBJ2-7 TRBV5-1 TRBD1 NA
TGTGCCAGCAGTAGTCGGAGATGGGGCGGGGAGCTGTTTTTT CASSSRRWGGELFF TRBJ2-2 TRBV28 NA NA
TGTGCCAGCAGCGCCGCGCCGGTTGGGACTGAAGCTTTCTTT CASSAAPVGTEAFF TRBJ1-1 TRBV7-3 NA NA
TGTGCCAGCAGAGGAGGGGCCACCGGGGAGCTGTTTTTT CASRGGATGELFF TRBJ2-2 TRBV5-4 NA NA
TGTGCCAGCAGCCAACCGGACAGGGGTTATGGCTACACCTTC CASSQPDRGYGYTF TRBJ1-2 TRBV4-2 TRBD1 NA
TGTGCCAGTAGCCAGGGTTCTGGGGCCAACGTCCTGACTTTC CASSQGSGANVLTF TRBJ2-6 TRBV19 NA NA
TGTGCCAGCAGCTTGGCCCGCACAGATACGCAGTATTTT CASSLARTDTQYF TRBJ2-3 TRBV7-3 NA NA
TGTGCCAGCAGGAGCGGGAGGTCCCAAGAGACCCAGTACTTC CASRSGRSQETQYF TRBJ2-5 TRBV2 TRBD2 NA
TGCGCCAGCAGCTTGGATGTGGGGGGCCCAGATACGCAGTATTTT CASSLDVGGPDTQYF TRBJ2-3 TRBV5-1 NA NA
TGTGCCAGCAGCCCCGGACCGACGAGCAATCAGCCCCAGCATTTT CASSPGPTSNQPQHF TRBJ1-5 TRBV7-9 NA NA
TGCGCCAGCAGCAAAGACAGGGGTGCGGAAGAGACCCAGTACTTC CASSKDRGAEETQYF TRBJ2-5 TRBV5-1 TRBD1 NA
TGTGCCAGCAGCCCTCGGACAGCTATCAACTATGGCTACACCTTC CASSPRTAINYGYTF TRBJ1-2 TRBV11-2 NA NA
TGTGCCAGCAGCTATCCGGACAAAGGAGACCCGTACGAGCAGTACTTC CASSYPDKGDPYEQYF TRBJ2-7 TRBV7-9 NA NA
TGTGCCAGCAGCTGGGGCAAGGAAGGCGGTTATGGCTACACCTTC CASSWGKEGGYGYTF TRBJ1-2 TRBV5-6 NA once